These 8 T cell receptor beta chains were all obtained from the same sample, sequenced in a study of blood T cell repertoires in COVID-19 (dated by TCRdb to 2020 to 2022). Preparation of the library involved the immunoSEQ multiplex PCR assay. In TCRdb, the immuneACCESS table is reduced to in-frame sequences with V and J assigned. These tables do not hold every clone; where another copy was compared, an unresolved V gene accounts for under half, and the others remain unexplained. The sample table contains about 280,000 clones; only one count was recorded for 85% to 90% of them. The top ten constitute 10% to 15% of the sample. Sequencing was performed on peripheral blood. The receptors derive from a human donor in a cohort sampled during active COVID-19.

This chain connects TRBV5-1 to TRBJ1-2; 8 bases are a match to TRBD1. Germline CDR1 is SGHRS and CDR2 is YFSETQ. This CDR3 spans 15 amino acids. V dropped 1 base and J dropped 7; count of bases not matched to a gene: 9. The chain's CDR3 is CASSLFDRGDRGYTF. The CDR3 DNA reads as TGCGCCAGCAGCTTGTTCGACAGGGGTGATCGTGGCTACACCTTC.

This rearrangement joins TRBV5-1 to TRBJ1-1; D is unresolved. V was trimmed by 3 bases and J by 4 bases, leaving 4 bases between them. There are 11 residues in the CDR3. Per the germline V gene, CDR1 is SGHRS and CDR2 is YFSETQ. CDR3 protein: CASSYGTEAFF. For the CDR3, the DNA is TGCGCCAGCAGCTACGGCACTGAAGCTTTCTTT.

This chain joins TRBV30 and TRBJ2-1; 10 bases are shared with TRBD1. The trim removed 0 bases at V and 15 bases at J, leaving 2 bases unmatched. From germline, CDR1 is GTSNPN and CDR2 SVGIG (reference sequence). The CDR3 consists of 11 residues. CDR3 sequence reads: CAWSVRQGAFF. CDR3 coding DNA: TGTGCCTGGAGTGTACGACAGGGGGCGTTCTTC.

The chain employs TRBV18 and TRBJ1-1; D call uncertain. The CDR3 sequence is 14 residues long. The V gene's germline CDR1 is KGHSH and CDR2 LQKENI. V shed 3 bases and J shed 1 base, with 9 bases lying between them. The CDR3 spells CASSPLRGNTEAFF. CDR3 nucleotides: TGTGCCAGCTCACCTTTACGGGGGAACACTGAAGCTTTCTTT.

In this sample, this clone turned up once. The chain joins TRBV7-8 to TRBJ2-4, with D perhaps matching TRBD1 (5 bases). Between the trimmed V and J ends, which lost 4 bases and 6 bases, there was a span of 10 bases. Germline CDR1 is SGHVS and CDR2 is FQNEAQ. This CDR3 contains 13 residues. The CDR3 DNA is TGTGCCAGCAGCTCCGGTGGGGCAAACATTCAGTACTTC. Its translation: CASSSGGANIQYF. The full variable domain, completed using reference TRBV7-8 and TRBJ2-4, is GAGVSQSPRYKVAKRGQDVALRCDPISGHVSLFWYQQALGQGPEFLTYFQNEAQLDKSGLPSDRFFAERPEGSVSTLKIQRTQQEDSAVYLCASSSGGANIQYFGAGTRLSVL.

The sample holds a few counts of this clone. V is TRBV7-2 and J is TRBJ1-5, with 8 nucleotides matching TRBD1. V trimming: 6 bases; J trimming: 2 bases; junction bases outside the gene matches: 3. CDR3 size: 14 residues. Germline values: CDR1 SGHTA, CDR2 FQGNSA. The CDR3, as DNA: TGTGCCAGCAGTGACAGGGGTGGCAATCAGCCCCAGCATTTT. This gives the protein CASSDRGGNQPQHF.

The chain has TRBV7-2 and TRBJ2-5; unclear D gene. The V end was cut by 0 bases, the J end by 2 bases, with 7 bases between. Germline CDR1 SGHTA, CDR2 FQGNSA. The CDR3 runs to 14 residues. The CDR3 spells CASSLARRQETQYF. CDR3 DNA: TGTGCCAGCAGCTTAGCAAGGCGGCAAGAGACCCAGTACTTC.

The J gene is TRBJ2-1, the V gene TRBV5-1; 12 nucleotides agree with TRBD2. V was pared by 4 bases and J by 7 bases, with 6 bases of the junction left unmatched. CDR1 SGHRS and CDR2 YFSETQ come from the germline V gene. The CDR3 runs to 15 residues. The CDR3 coding sequence is TGCGCCAGCAGCGTGACTAGCGGGAGCCGAAATGAGCAGTTCTTC. Translation gives CASSVTSGSRNEQFF.